These T cell receptor beta chains were read from a single sample in a study of beta chain features in type 1 diabetes. Sequencing was performed with immunoSEQ multiplex PCR; in TCRdb, only in-frame clones are kept and a portion is missing. The table has approximately 360,000 clones, roughly an eighth seen once. The sequenced sample consisted of naive CD4+ T cells from blood. The receptors here all came from a woman between 18 and 30 years old with type 1 diabetes. Both conserved end residues are part of each CDR3.

V gene	J gene	CDR3 protein
TRBV14	TRBJ2-1	CASSTRLDNEQFF
TRBV7-9	TRBJ2-7	CASSGEDRGYEQYF
TRBV9	TRBJ1-6	CASSVETENSPLHF
TRBV5-6	TRBJ2-2	CASSLLSNTGELFF
TRBV18	TRBJ1-5	CASSPGQGYQPQHF
TRBV30	TRBJ2-7	CAWIPLAGPYEQYF
TRBV5-1	TRBJ2-1	CASSLTGVGNEQFF
TRBV6-6	TRBJ1-2	CASSWGGTANYGYTF
TRBV6-5	TRBJ1-1	CASSYQALNTEAFF
TRBV2	TRBJ1-2	CASSAPGQRAAYGYTF
TRBV7-3	TRBJ1-4	CASSLLGRKLFF
TRBV7-9	TRBJ1-1	CASSPPGGAEAFF
TRBV30	TRBJ1-1	CAWLTMTDRGLGEAFF
TRBV7-9	TRBJ1-4	CASTRDTQEKLFF